This TCR beta chain is from a study of blood T cell repertoires in COVID-19. Germline values: CDR1 LNHDA, CDR2 SQIVND (reference sequence). Trimming removed 3 bases from V and 5 bases from J, with 14 bases in between. CDR3 length: 15 residues. Repertoires were generated with immunoSEQ multiplex PCR, while TCRdb's copy carries only in-frame clones and drops some. The top ten hold approximately 8.9% of the sample, which has about 140,000 clones, about 83% seen once. This receptor was obtained from a man under 40 with COVID-19, enrolled during active disease. The chain joins TRBV19 to TRBJ2-1, with D perhaps TRBD1 (7 bases). The sequencing sample was made of peripheral blood. The CDR3 DNA is TGTGCCAGTAGTATGGGGCCAGGGGGGAACAATGAGCAGTTCTTC. Protein product: CASSMGPGGNNEQFF.